This T cell receptor beta chain was captured by sequencing in a study of blood T cell repertoires in COVID-19. Study information: PBMCs, B-cell-depleted T cells, or T cells provided the cDNA or gDNA that made up the material.

Clones were read by immunoSEQ multiplex PCR, and TCRdb kept only the in-frame ones, dropping some. The sample contains roughly 480,000 clones, about 88% of which appear only once. The TCR comes from a man aged 18 to 30 with COVID-19, enrolled during active disease. The source material was peripheral blood.

In DNA form, the CDR3 reads TGTGCCATCAGTGAGTCGGGGACAGGGTGGAACGAGCAGTACTTC. This gives the protein CAISESGTGWNEQYF. J is TRBJ2-7 and V is TRBV10-3; 9 positions agree with TRBD1. CDR1 and CDR2 (germline): ENHRY, SYGVKD. The CDR3 length is 15 residues. The J segment lost 5 bases and the V segment lost 0 bases, leaving 5 bases of the junction unmatched.